These T cell receptor beta chains were read from a single sample in a study of OX40 agonist ivuxolimab in advanced cancers. The repertoire was sequenced with immunoSEQ multiplex PCR; TCRdb's copy has only in-frame clones and lacks some. This sample has some 42,000 clones; just over 85% occur once, and the top ten carry 20% to 25%. Sequenced material: CD4+ or CD8+ T cells sorted from blood, taken in a trial of the OX40 agonist ivuxolimab. These receptors came from an adult with an advanced solid tumor such as melanoma, head and neck, liver or kidney cancer. The conserved cysteine and the conserved F or W are not part of the CDR3 here. D genes are given only for firm matches.

CDR3aa: ASSSDREGAF
v_gene: TRBV6-5
j_gene: TRBJ1-1
len: 10
d_gene: TRBD1

CDR3aa: ASSLRRQVSYEQY
v_gene: TRBV28
j_gene: TRBJ2-7
len: 13
d_gene: .

CDR3aa: ASSLRDRGPGELF
v_gene: TRBV11-3
j_gene: TRBJ2-2
len: 13
d_gene: TRBD1

CDR3aa: ASRDGDNEQF
v_gene: TRBV9
j_gene: TRBJ2-1
len: 10
d_gene: .

CDR3aa: ASSSEQGWDTDTQY
v_gene: TRBV11-2
j_gene: TRBJ2-3
len: 14
d_gene: .

CDR3aa: ASSLGPGSEQY
v_gene: TRBV5-6
j_gene: TRBJ2-7
len: 11
d_gene: .

CDR3aa: ASSFGTGGLFSYNEQF
v_gene: TRBV27
j_gene: TRBJ2-1
len: 16
d_gene: TRBD1

CDR3aa: ASSWERDPH
v_gene: TRBV5-6
j_gene: TRBJ2-3
len: 9
d_gene: .

CDR3aa: ASSQDVQWDGGYT
v_gene: TRBV4-1
j_gene: TRBJ1-2
len: 13
d_gene: .

CDR3aa: ASSPLAQTQY
v_gene: TRBV28
j_gene: TRBJ2-5
len: 10
d_gene: .

CDR3aa: ASSLYTYQTGELF
v_gene: TRBV11-2
j_gene: TRBJ2-2
len: 13
d_gene: .

CDR3aa: ASSEWRLAGGELTDTQY
v_gene: TRBV10-2
j_gene: TRBJ2-3
len: 17
d_gene: TRBD2

CDR3aa: ASSFSPGSKTQY
v_gene: TRBV7-7
j_gene: TRBJ2-5
len: 12
d_gene: .

CDR3aa: ASSLIMAPDGPNYGYT
v_gene: TRBV7-9
j_gene: TRBJ1-2
len: 16
d_gene: .

CDR3aa: ASSLGVSQETQY
v_gene: TRBV27
j_gene: TRBJ2-5
len: 12
d_gene: .

CDR3aa: ASTLPGQGNTGELF
v_gene: TRBV16
j_gene: TRBJ2-2
len: 14
d_gene: TRBD1

CDR3aa: ASSLTGKNYEQY
v_gene: TRBV27
j_gene: TRBJ2-7
len: 12
d_gene: .

CDR3aa: ASSELASPVGYT
v_gene: TRBV10-2
j_gene: TRBJ1-2
len: 12
d_gene: .

CDR3aa: ASSQESSEEQY
v_gene: TRBV7-3
j_gene: TRBJ2-7
len: 11
d_gene: .

CDR3aa: ASSPRDTPGEQY
v_gene: TRBV9
j_gene: TRBJ2-7
len: 12
d_gene: .

CDR3aa: ASSVGRASYGYT
v_gene: TRBV9
j_gene: TRBJ1-2
len: 12
d_gene: .

CDR3aa: ASSFSGGVQETQY
v_gene: TRBV9
j_gene: TRBJ2-5
len: 13
d_gene: TRBD2

CDR3aa: ASSRTGLRSYNSPLH
v_gene: TRBV18
j_gene: TRBJ1-6
len: 15
d_gene: .

CDR3aa: ASSAEGQGDDYGYT
v_gene: TRBV2
j_gene: TRBJ1-2
len: 14
d_gene: .

CDR3aa: ASSSLLAQETQY
v_gene: TRBV7-6
j_gene: TRBJ2-5
len: 12
d_gene: .

CDR3aa: ASSFPGRGYEQY
v_gene: TRBV28
j_gene: TRBJ2-7
len: 12
d_gene: TRBD1

CDR3aa: ASSYGSGSSGNTIY
v_gene: TRBV6-5
j_gene: TRBJ1-3
len: 14
d_gene: .

CDR3aa: ASSPGTSGPYNEQF
v_gene: TRBV7-9
j_gene: TRBJ2-1
len: 14
d_gene: TRBD2

CDR3aa: ASSSGLNTEAF
v_gene: TRBV7-3
j_gene: TRBJ1-1
len: 11
d_gene: .

CDR3aa: ASSPGTSISGANVLT
v_gene: TRBV5-6
j_gene: TRBJ2-6
len: 15
d_gene: TRBD2

CDR3aa: ARALGEQSRANVLT
v_gene: TRBV5-3
j_gene: TRBJ2-6
len: 14
d_gene: .

CDR3aa: ASSAPGGSGTDTQY
v_gene: TRBV7-9
j_gene: TRBJ2-3
len: 14
d_gene: TRBD1

CDR3aa: ASSVEDSADFYGYT
v_gene: TRBV9
j_gene: TRBJ1-2
len: 14
d_gene: .

CDR3aa: ASSKLAGEETQY
v_gene: TRBV5-4
j_gene: TRBJ2-5
len: 12
d_gene: TRBD2

CDR3aa: AIPGLGSGANVLT
v_gene: TRBV11-1
j_gene: TRBJ2-6
len: 13
d_gene: .

CDR3aa: ASSIYRAHNEQF
v_gene: TRBV6-5
j_gene: TRBJ2-1
len: 12
d_gene: .

CDR3aa: ASSPGVGSYNEQF
v_gene: TRBV6-5
j_gene: TRBJ2-1
len: 13
d_gene: .

CDR3aa: ASSPSGGLGELF
v_gene: TRBV19
j_gene: TRBJ2-2
len: 12
d_gene: .

CDR3aa: ASSYSSGGTEAF
v_gene: TRBV6-5
j_gene: TRBJ1-1
len: 12
d_gene: .

CDR3aa: ASSRDQGLGGASGNTIY
v_gene: TRBV13
j_gene: TRBJ1-3
len: 17
d_gene: .

CDR3aa: ASSLGQYNEQF
v_gene: TRBV7-3
j_gene: TRBJ2-1
len: 11
d_gene: .

CDR3aa: ASSETPQPFQYGYT
v_gene: TRBV6-4
j_gene: TRBJ1-2
len: 14
d_gene: .

CDR3aa: ASSNPTGGVAF
v_gene: TRBV9
j_gene: TRBJ1-1
len: 11
d_gene: TRBD1

CDR3aa: ASSPRSGETAQY
v_gene: TRBV5-8
j_gene: TRBJ2-5
len: 12
d_gene: TRBD2

CDR3aa: ASSVGGDSPYEQY
v_gene: TRBV9
j_gene: TRBJ2-7
len: 13
d_gene: .

CDR3aa: ASSQVPSASGGFDEQF
v_gene: TRBV4-3
j_gene: TRBJ2-1
len: 16
d_gene: TRBD2

CDR3aa: SVDQYRRGPSSYNEQF
v_gene: TRBV29-1
j_gene: TRBJ2-1
len: 16
d_gene: .